The 9 T cell receptor beta chains in this list originate from one sample, sequenced in a study of cytomegalovirus exposure and HLA in healthy donors. The table came from immunoSEQ multiplex PCR; TCRdb's copy has only in-frame clones and leaves some out. The sample consists of more than 250,000 clones, 70% to 90% of them appearing once. The sample consisted of PBMCs. The origin of the receptors is a woman younger than 35 in good health and CMV-seronegative.

The chain joins TRBV29-1 to TRBJ2-5, with 9 nucleotides matching TRBD1. With the DNA end fitting TRBJ2-7 better, the J assignment may be wrong. The germline V gene encodes CDR1 SQVTM and CDR2 ANQGSEA. The CDR3 is 12 residues long. The CDR3 region has the DNA TGCAGCGTTGGACAGGGGGCCTACGAGCAGTACTTC. Translating gives CSVGQGAYEQYF.

J is TRBJ2-3 and V is TRBV6-1, with a tentative D call TRBD1 (8 bases). CDR1 MNHNS and CDR2 SASEGT come from the germline V gene. This CDR3 is 14 amino acids long. The ends were cut back, 9 bases at V and 2 bases at J, with 15 bases in the middle. CDR3 in DNA: TGTGCCAGTACCACAGGGGGGGACACAGATACGCAGTATTTT. It encodes CASTTGGDTDTQYF.

The chain is built from TRBV11-3 and TRBJ2-2; 7 nucleotides align to TRBD1. CDR1 is SGHNT and CDR2 is YENEEA in the germline V gene. CDR3 size: 18 residues. The junction had 11 bases not matched to a gene; V was cut back by 0 bases and J by 4 bases. The CDR3 region is CASSLEGWGQRVTGELFF. The DNA for the CDR3 is TGTGCCAGCAGCTTAGAAGGTTGGGGACAGAGAGTCACCGGGGAGCTGTTTTTT.

The genes are TRBV6-1 and TRBJ2-5, with TRBD1 identical over 7 bases. V lost 7 bases and J lost 5; bases outside the gene matches: 7. CDR1 and CDR2 from the germline V gene are MNHNS and SASEGT. The CDR3 is 13 amino acids. The CDR3 DNA reads as TGTGCCAGCATGCAGGGGGTGTCGGAGACCCAGTACTTC. It codes for CASMQGVSETQYF.

This clone was seen a few times. The chain carries TRBV25-1 and TRBJ1-1; tentatively, D is TRBD1 (5 bases). Per germline, CDR1 MGHDK and CDR2 SYGVNS. V lost 6 bases and J 8 bases, leaving 10 bases between the germline ends. The CDR3 contains 11 residues. CDR3 sequence: CASSLGGEAFF. The CDR3 nucleotides are TGTGCCAGCAGCCTGGGGGGGGAAGCTTTCTTT.

This rearrangement joins TRBV30 to TRBJ2-5; possibly TRBD1 for D (5 bases). Trimming shortened V by 1 base and J by 4 bases, and 7 bases separated the two germline ends. The CDR3 spans 12 residues. Germline loops: CDR1 GTSNPN, CDR2 SVGIG (reference sequence). The CDR3 is CAWSAGPETQYF. The CDR3, as DNA: TGTGCCTGGAGTGCAGGGCCAGAGACCCAGTACTTC.

The V call is TRBV7-3, the J call TRBJ2-2; 7 nucleotides agree with TRBD1. Germline-derived CDR1 and CDR2 are SGHTA and FQGTGA. Trimming removed 5 bases from V and 6 bases from J; junction bases left unmatched: 6. The CDR3 totals 14 residues. The CDR3 region is CASSDTGVPGELFF. The CDR3 DNA reads as TGTGCCAGCAGCGACACAGGGGTTCCCGGGGAGCTGTTTTTT. Combining the CDR3 with reference TRBV7-3 and TRBJ2-2 gives the whole variable domain GAGVSQTPSNKVTEKGKYVELRCDPISGHTALYWYRQSLGQGPEFLIYFQGTGAADDSGLPNDRFFAVRPEGSVSTLKIQRTERGDSAVYLCASSDTGVPGELFFGEGSRLTVL.

This chain links TRBV28 with TRBJ2-7; D is perhaps TRBD1 (5 bases). The CDR3 contains 14 residues. The V gene's germline CDR1 is MDHEN and CDR2 SYDVKM. V dropped 6 bases and J dropped 0 bases, with 12 bases sitting between them. DNA of the CDR3: TGTGCCAGCAGGTTGGACATTAACTCCTACGAGCAGTACTTC. Amino acids: CASRLDINSYEQYF. Full variable domain (outside the CDR3, taken from reference TRBV28 and TRBJ2-7): DVKVTQSSRYLVKRTGEKVFLECVQDMDHENMFWYRQDPGLGLRLIYFSYDVKMKEKGDIPEGYSVSREKKERFSLILESASTNQTSMYLCASRLDINSYEQYFGPGTRLTVT.

The CDR3 region is CASTSTELAGGPAGANVLTF. CDR3 coding DNA: TGTGCCAGCACCAGCACGGAACTAGCGGGAGGGCCGGCTGGGGCCAACGTCCTGACTTTC. The genes are TRBV28 and TRBJ2-6, with 13 bases fitting TRBD2. The junction had 14 bases not matched to a gene; V was cut back by 7 bases and J by 2 bases. Germline assignment: CDR1 MDHEN and CDR2 SYDVKM. The length of the CDR3 is 20 residues.